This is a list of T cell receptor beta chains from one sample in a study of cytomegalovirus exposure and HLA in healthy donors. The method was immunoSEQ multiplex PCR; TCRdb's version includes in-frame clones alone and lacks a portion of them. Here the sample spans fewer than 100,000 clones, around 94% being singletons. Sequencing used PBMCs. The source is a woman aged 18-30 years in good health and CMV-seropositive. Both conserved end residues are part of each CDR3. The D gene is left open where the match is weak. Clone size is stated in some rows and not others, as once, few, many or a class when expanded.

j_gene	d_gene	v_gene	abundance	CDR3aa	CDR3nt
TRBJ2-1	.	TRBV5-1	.	CASSLEEVDEQFF	TGCGCCAGCAGCTTGGAGGAGGTTGATGAGCAGTTCTTC
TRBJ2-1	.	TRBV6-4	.	CASKEDRRYNEQFF	TGTGCCAGCAAGGAAGACAGGCGCTACAATGAGCAGTTCTTC
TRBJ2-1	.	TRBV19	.	CASSISHSTYNEQFF	TGTGCCAGTAGTATAAGCCATTCCACCTACAATGAGCAGTTCTTC
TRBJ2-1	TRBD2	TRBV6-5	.	CASSLTSGGPNEQFF	TGTGCCAGCAGTTTGACTAGCGGGGGCCCCAATGAGCAGTTCTTC
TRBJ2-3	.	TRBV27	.	CASRRLDLDTQYF	TGTGCCAGCAGAAGGCTAGACTTGGATACGCAGTATTTT
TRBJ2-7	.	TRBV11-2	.	CASSLGPGTPSSYEQYF	TGTGCCAGCAGCTTAGGACCCGGGACTCCGAGCTCCTACGAGCAGTACTTC
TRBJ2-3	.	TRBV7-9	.	CASSLMGGDTQYF	TGTGCCAGCAGCTTAATGGGGGGAGATACGCAGTATTTT
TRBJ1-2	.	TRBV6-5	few	CASSYHRAYGYTF	TGTGCCAGCAGTTACCACAGGGCCTATGGCTACACCTTC
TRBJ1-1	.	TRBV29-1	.	CSVARADTEAFF	TGCAGCGTTGCCAGGGCGGACACTGAAGCTTTCTTT
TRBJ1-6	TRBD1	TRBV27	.	CASGPAGGASNSPLHF	TGTGCCAGCGGGCCCGCAGGGGGCGCTAGTAATTCACCCCTCCACTTT
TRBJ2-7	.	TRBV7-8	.	CASSFLSTSYEQYF	TGTGCCAGCAGCTTCCTTTCAACTTCTTACGAGCAGTACTTC
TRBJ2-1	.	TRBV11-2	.	CASSELVDEQFF	TGTGCCAGCAGCGAACTAGTAGATGAGCAGTTCTTC
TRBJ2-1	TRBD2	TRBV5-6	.	CASSPYGAGAYNEQFF	TGTGCCAGCAGCCCCTATGGAGCGGGGGCGTACAATGAGCAGTTCTTC
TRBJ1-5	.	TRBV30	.	CAWSVRGDQPQHF	TGTGCCTGGAGTGTACGGGGGGATCAGCCCCAGCATTTT
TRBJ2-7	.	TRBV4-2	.	CASSQQNQLAYEQYF	TGTGCCAGCAGCCAACAGAATCAGCTAGCCTACGAGCAGTACTTC
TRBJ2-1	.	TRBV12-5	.	CASGLQGGYNEQFF	TGTGCTAGTGGTTTGCAGGGGGGCTACAATGAGCAGTTCTTC
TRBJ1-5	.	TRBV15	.	CATSRSDRRYNQPQHF	TGTGCCACCAGCAGATCAGACAGACGATACAATCAGCCCCAGCATTTT
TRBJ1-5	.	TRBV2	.	CASSGQLNSNQPQHF	TGTGCCAGCAGTGGGCAGTTGAATAGCAATCAGCCCCAGCATTTT
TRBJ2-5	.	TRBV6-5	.	CASSYFAGDAETQYF	TGTGCCAGCAGTTACTTTGCAGGGGATGCGGAGACCCAGTACTTC
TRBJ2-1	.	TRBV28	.	CASRSPRIPSNEQFF	TGTGCCAGCCGCAGTCCGAGAATTCCTAGCAATGAGCAGTTCTTC
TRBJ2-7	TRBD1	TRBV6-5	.	CASSVGDSSYEQYF	TGTGCCAGCAGTGTGGGGGACAGCTCCTACGAGCAGTACTTC
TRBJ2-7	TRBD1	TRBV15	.	CATSRRDSPYEQYF	TGTGCCACCAGCAGACGGGACAGCCCCTACGAGCAGTACTTC
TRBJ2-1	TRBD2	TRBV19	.	CASSIFLAGGPGNEQFF	TGTGCCAGTAGTATTTTTCTAGCGGGAGGGCCGGGCAATGAGCAGTTCTTC
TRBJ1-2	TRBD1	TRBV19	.	CASTMDRGYGYTF	TGTGCCAGTACCATGGACAGGGGCTATGGCTACACCTTC